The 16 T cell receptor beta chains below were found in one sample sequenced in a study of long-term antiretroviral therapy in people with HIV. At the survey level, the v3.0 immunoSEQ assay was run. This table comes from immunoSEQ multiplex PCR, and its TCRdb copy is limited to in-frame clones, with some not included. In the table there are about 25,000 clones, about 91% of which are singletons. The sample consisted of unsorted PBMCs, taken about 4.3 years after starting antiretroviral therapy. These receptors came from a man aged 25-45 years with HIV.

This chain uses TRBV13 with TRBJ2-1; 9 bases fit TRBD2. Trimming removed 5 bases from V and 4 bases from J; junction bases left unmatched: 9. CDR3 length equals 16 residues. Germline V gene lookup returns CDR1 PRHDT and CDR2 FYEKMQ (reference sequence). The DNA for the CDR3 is TGTGCCAGCAGCCCCCACGGAGCGGGGGGTTACAATGAGCAGTTCTTC. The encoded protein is CASSPHGAGGYNEQFF.

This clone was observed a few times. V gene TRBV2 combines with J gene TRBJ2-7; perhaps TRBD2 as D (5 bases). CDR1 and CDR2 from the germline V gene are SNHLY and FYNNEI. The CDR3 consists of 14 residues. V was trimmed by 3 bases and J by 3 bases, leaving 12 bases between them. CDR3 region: CASSDPYRGYEQYF. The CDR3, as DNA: TGTGCCAGCAGTGATCCGTACCGGGGCTACGAGCAGTACTTC.

CDR3 region: CASSLALLGAKVFF. CDR3 coding DNA: TGTGCCAGCAGCTTAGCGCTTCTTGGTGCTAAAGTGTTTTTT. The genes are TRBV7-8 and TRBJ1-4; D gene unclear. Germline loops: CDR1 SGHVS, CDR2 FQNEAQ. V shed 0 bases and J shed 15 bases, with 17 bases lying between them. The CDR3 sequence is 14 residues long.

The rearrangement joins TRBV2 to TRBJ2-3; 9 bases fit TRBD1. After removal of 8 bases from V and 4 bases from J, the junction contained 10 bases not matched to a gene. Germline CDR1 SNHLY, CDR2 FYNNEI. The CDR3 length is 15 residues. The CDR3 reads CASQGTGRFSDTQYF. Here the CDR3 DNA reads TGTGCCAGCCAAGGGACAGGGAGATTTTCAGATACGCAGTATTTT.

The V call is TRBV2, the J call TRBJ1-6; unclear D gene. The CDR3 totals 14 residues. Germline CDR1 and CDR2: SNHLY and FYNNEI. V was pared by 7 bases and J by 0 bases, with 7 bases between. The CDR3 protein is CASTSVSYNSPLHF. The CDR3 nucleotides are TGTGCCAGCACCTCTGTCTCCTATAATTCACCCCTCCACTTT.

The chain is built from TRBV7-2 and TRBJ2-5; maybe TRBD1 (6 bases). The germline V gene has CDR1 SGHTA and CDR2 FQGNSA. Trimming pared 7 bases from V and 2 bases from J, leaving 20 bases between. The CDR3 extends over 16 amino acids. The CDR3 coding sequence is TGTGCCAGCACTCGAGGGGGTACGGTGCGGCAAGAGACCCAGTACTTC. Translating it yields CASTRGGTVRQETQYF.

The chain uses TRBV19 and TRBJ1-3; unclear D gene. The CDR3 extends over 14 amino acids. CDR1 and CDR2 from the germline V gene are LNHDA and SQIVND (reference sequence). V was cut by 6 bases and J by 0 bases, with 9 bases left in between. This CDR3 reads CASSPRSSGNTIYF. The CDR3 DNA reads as TGTGCCAGTAGCCCCAGGAGCTCTGGAAACACCATATATTTT.

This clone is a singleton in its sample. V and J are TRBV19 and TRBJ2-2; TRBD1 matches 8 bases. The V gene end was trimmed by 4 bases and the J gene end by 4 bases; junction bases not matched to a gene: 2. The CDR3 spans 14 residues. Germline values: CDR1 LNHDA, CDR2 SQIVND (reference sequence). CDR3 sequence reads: CASSRQGSTGELFF. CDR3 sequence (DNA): TGTGCCAGTAGTAGACAGGGGAGCACCGGGGAGCTGTTTTTT.

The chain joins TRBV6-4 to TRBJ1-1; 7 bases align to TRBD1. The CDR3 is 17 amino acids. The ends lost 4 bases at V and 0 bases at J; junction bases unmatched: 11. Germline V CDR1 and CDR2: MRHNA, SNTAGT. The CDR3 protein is CASSGSRRGFMNTEAFF. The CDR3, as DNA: TGTGCCAGCAGTGGATCCCGCAGGGGGTTTATGAACACTGAAGCTTTCTTT.

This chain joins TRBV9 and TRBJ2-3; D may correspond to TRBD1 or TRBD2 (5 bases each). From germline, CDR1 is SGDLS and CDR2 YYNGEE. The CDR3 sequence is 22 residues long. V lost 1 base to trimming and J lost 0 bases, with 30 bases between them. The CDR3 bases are TGTGCCAGCAGCGTAAGCGACGGGTCGGGGCTAGCAGGAGAAACTAGCACAGATACGCAGTATTTT. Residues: CASSVSDGSGLAGETSTDTQYF.

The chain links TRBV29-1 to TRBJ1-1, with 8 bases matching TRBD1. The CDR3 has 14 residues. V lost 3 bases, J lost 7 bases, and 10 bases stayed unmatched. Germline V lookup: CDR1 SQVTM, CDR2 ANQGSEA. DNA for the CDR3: TGCAGCGTTGACCCCTCCGGGACAGGTAATGAAGCTTTCTTT. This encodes CSVDPSGTGNEAFF.

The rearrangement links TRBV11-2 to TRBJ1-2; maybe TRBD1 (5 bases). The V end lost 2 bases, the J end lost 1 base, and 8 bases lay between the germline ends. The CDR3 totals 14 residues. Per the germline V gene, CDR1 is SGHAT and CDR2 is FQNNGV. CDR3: CASSLRGLNYGYTF. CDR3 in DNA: TGTGCCAGCAGCTTAAGGGGCCTTAACTATGGCTACACCTTC.

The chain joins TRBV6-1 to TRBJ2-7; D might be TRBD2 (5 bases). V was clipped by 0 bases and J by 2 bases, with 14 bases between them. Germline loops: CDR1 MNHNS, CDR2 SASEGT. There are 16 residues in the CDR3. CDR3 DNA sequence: TGTGCCAGCAGTGAAGCGGTGACTAAGGGAACCTACGAGCAGTACTTC. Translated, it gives CASSEAVTKGTYEQYF.

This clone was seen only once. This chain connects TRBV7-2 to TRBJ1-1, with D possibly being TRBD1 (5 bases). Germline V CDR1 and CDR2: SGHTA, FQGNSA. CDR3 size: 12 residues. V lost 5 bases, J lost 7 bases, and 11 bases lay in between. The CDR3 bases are TGTGCCAGCAGCATAGACAGCCTTGAAGCTTTCTTT. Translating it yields CASSIDSLEAFF. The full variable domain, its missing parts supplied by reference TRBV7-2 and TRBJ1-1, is GAGVSQSPSNKVTEKGKDVELRCDPISGHTALYWYRQSLGQGLEFLIYFQGNSAPDKSGLPSDRFSAERTGGSVSTLTIQRTQQEDSAVYLCASSIDSLEAFFGQGTRLTVV.

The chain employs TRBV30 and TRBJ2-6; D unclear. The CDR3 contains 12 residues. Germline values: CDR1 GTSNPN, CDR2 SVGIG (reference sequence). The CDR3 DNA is TGTGTTCTGGGTTCTGGGGCCAACGTCCTGACTTTC. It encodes CVLGSGANVLTF.

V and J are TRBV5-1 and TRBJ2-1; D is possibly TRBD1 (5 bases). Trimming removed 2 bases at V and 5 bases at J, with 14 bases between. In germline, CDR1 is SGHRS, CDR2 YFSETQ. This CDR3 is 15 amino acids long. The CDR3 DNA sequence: TGCGCCAGCAGCTTTGAGGCAGGGAACCACAATGAGCAGTTCTTC. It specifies CASSFEAGNHNEQFF.